This T cell receptor beta chain was captured by sequencing in a study of cytomegalovirus exposure and HLA in healthy donors. Study-level findings and limits: After further analysis at a later stage, 16,951 TCR beta sequences were associated with HLA alleles at 0.05 false discovery rate.

The PCR used 60 Vbeta and 13 Jbeta primers. Clones were sequenced by immunoSEQ multiplex PCR, and TCRdb holds only the in-frame ones, with some missing. The sample includes 150,000 or so clones, approximately 69% of them seen just once. The CDR3 is made up of 14 amino acids. The ends were cut back, 4 bases at V and 1 base at J, with 10 bases in the middle. Looked up from germline, CDR1 is MGHDK and CDR2 is SYGVNS. In this sample, this clone turned up once. Its antigen is not identified. The source of this sequence is a man aged 25 to 40 in good health and CMV-seronegative. What was sequenced was PBMCs. J is TRBJ1-1 and V is TRBV25-1; a possible D gene is TRBD1 (6 bases). The CDR3 nucleotides read TGTGCCAGCAGTGTCGGGACAAGGAACACTGAAGCTTTCTTT. It codes for CASSVGTRNTEAFF.